The 24 T cell receptor beta chains listed next were all sequenced from one sample in a study of T cell repertoires in cytomegalovirus infection. TCRdb reprocessed the reads via MiXCR and lists one record per CDR3 protein. The profile shows about 160,000 distinct CDR3 sequences, about 22% of them singletons. The antigens of these receptors remain unknown. Sequencing used CD8+ T cells from cultured PBMCs, obtained from culture after CMV antigen stimulation. Receptors were obtained from a human donor in good health (CMV status not recorded). Some clones in this sample may be carry-over from other donors' samples.

J is TRBJ2-4 and V is TRBV2; 7 bases fit TRBD1. With 7 bases clipped from V and 15 bases from J, the junction kept 12 bases outside the gene matches. Germline CDR1 SNHLY, CDR2 FYNNEI. CDR3 length equals 12 residues. The CDR3 region has the DNA TGTGCCAGCACTAAACAGGGGCTTAGTATGTACTTC. Amino acids: CASTKQGLSMYF.

V is TRBV27 and J is TRBJ1-5; D may be TRBD1 (5 bases). Germline V lookup: CDR1 MNHEY, CDR2 SMNVEV (reference sequence). Deletions cut 10 bases from V and 11 bases from J, with 18 bases between. The CDR3 is 12 amino acids. The CDR3 loop is CATPQGPKAQHF. The CDR3 DNA sequence: TGTGCCACCCCTCAGGGTCCCAAGGCCCAGCATTTT.

This clonotype showed up just a few times. V is TRBV4-3 and J is TRBJ1-3; D is uncertain. Germline V gene lookup returns CDR1 LGHNA and CDR2 YSLEER. This CDR3 has 12 residues. The germline V and J ends were trimmed by 3 bases and 4 bases, with 4 bases remaining between them. The DNA of the CDR3 is TGCGCCAGCAGCCAGCTCGGAAACACCATATATTTT. Its protein is CASSQLGNTIYF.

This clonotype was counted only a few times. This chain uses TRBV6-2 or TRBV6-3 with TRBJ1-5; 7 bases fit TRBD1. Germline lookup yields CDR1 MNHEY and CDR2 SVGEGT. This CDR3 is built from 17 residues. The ends lost 5 bases at V and 0 bases at J; junction bases unmatched: 10. The CDR3 nucleotides are TGTGCCAGCAGTCCCAGGACAGGTGGATTTAGCAATCAGCCCCAGCATTTT. Its translation: CASSPRTGGFSNQPQHF.

Ten or more counts support this clonotype. The genes are TRBV4-1 and TRBJ1-1; no clear D gene. The CDR3 is 14 residues long. Germline V lookup: CDR1 MGHRA, CDR2 YSYEKL. The V end lost 2 bases, the J end lost 0 bases, and 7 bases lay between the germline ends. CDR3: CASSQTEMNTEAFF. CDR3 in DNA: TGCGCCAGCAGCCAAACGGAAATGAACACTGAAGCTTTCTTT.

V usage is TRBV20-1 and J usage is TRBJ2-1; D gene unclear. Trimming stripped 0 bases from V and 0 bases from J, with 9 bases between. CDR1 DFQATT and CDR2 SNEGSKA come from the germline V gene (reference sequence). This CDR3 spans 15 amino acids. CDR3 in amino acids: CSARELLSSYNEQFF. The CDR3 coding sequence is TGCAGTGCTAGAGAACTATTGAGCTCCTACAATGAGCAGTTCTTC.

This chain connects TRBV4-3 to TRBJ1-1; TRBD1 aligns across 10 bases. The CDR3 contains 17 residues. With V trimmed by 0 bases and J by 3 bases, 7 bases remained unmatched. Per germline, CDR1 LGHNA and CDR2 YSLEER. Here the CDR3 DNA reads TGCGCCAGCAGCCAAGAGTGGACAGGGGGGCTGTACACTGAAGCTTTCTTT. This translates into CASSQEWTGGLYTEAFF.

This sequence joins TRBV7-9 and TRBJ2-1; TRBD2 is a possible D gene (6 bases). This CDR3 has 15 residues. V lost 2 bases and J 5 bases, leaving 13 bases between the germline ends. The germline V gene has CDR1 SEHNR and CDR2 FQNEAQ (reference sequence). The CDR3 protein is CASSLYAGGDNEQFF. The CDR3 DNA reads as TGTGCCAGCAGCTTATATGCAGGAGGGGACAATGAGCAGTTCTTC.

This clonotype appeared a few times. The chain links TRBV29-1 to TRBJ2-2, with D perhaps assigned TRBD1 or TRBD2 (6 bases each). V was clipped by 2 bases and J by 5 bases, with 15 bases between them. CDR3 size: 15 residues. Germline CDR1 is SQVTM and CDR2 is ANQGSEA. The CDR3 loop is CSVEPWGAGTGELFF. CDR3 sequence (DNA): TGCAGCGTTGAACCATGGGGGGCGGGGACCGGGGAGCTGTTTTTT.

CDR3: CASSVVPGQGHSYEQYF. The CDR3 region has the DNA TGTGCCAGCAGCGTCGTCCCGGGACAGGGCCACTCCTACGAGCAGTACTTC. The gene calls are TRBV7-1 and TRBJ2-7; 9 positions match TRBD1. TRBV7-1 is marked as an open reading frame, function uncertain. This CDR3 is built from 17 residues. Trimming removed 5 bases from V and 0 bases from J; junction bases left unmatched: 11.

The chain carries TRBV7-7 and TRBJ1-3; D is unclear. The length of the CDR3 is 17 residues. CDR1 and CDR2 (germline): SSHAT, FNYEAQ (reference sequence). Trimming stripped 5 bases from V and 2 bases from J, with 19 bases between. The CDR3 DNA follows: TGTGCCAGCAGCCTAGGAGGGTGGACTGATGCTGGAAACACCATATATTTT. This gives the protein CASSLGGWTDAGNTIYF.

This clonotype has more than one count but fewer than ten. The chain is built from TRBV7-2 and TRBJ1-1; D gene ambiguous. Germline assignment: CDR1 SGHTA and CDR2 FQGNSA. This CDR3 comprises 18 residues. V dropped 1 base and J dropped 1 base, with 19 bases sitting between them. The CDR3 nucleotides read TGTGCCAGCAGCTTAGGGGGTGTGGGCAGTCCAAGGAACACTGAAGCTTTCTTT. It codes for CASSLGGVGSPRNTEAFF.

The chain combines TRBV6-2 or TRBV6-3 with TRBJ1-4; D remains unclear. The germline CDR1 and CDR2 sequences are MNHEY and SVGEGT. The CDR3 has 12 residues. Deletions cut 0 bases from V and 8 bases from J, with 4 bases between. This chain's CDR3 is CASSYSREKLFF. CDR3 DNA sequence: TGTGCCAGCAGTTACTCGCGGGAAAAACTGTTTTTT.

The chain employs TRBV4-1 and TRBJ2-7; the D is unclear. The CDR3 has 16 residues. Trimming removed 4 bases at V and 2 bases at J, with 18 bases between. CDR1 MGHRA and CDR2 YSYEKL come from the germline V gene. The CDR3 DNA reads TGCGCCAGCAGCCCACAAATCCTGACCCCAACCTACGAGCAGTACTTC. It encodes CASSPQILTPTYEQYF.

This clonotype was counted only a few times. Here the CDR3 reads CASSSTGSPQDYGYTF. As DNA, the CDR3 is TGTGCCAGCAGTTCAACCGGGAGCCCCCAGGACTATGGCTACACCTTC. The chain carries TRBV6-8 and TRBJ1-2; D gene ambiguous. Trimming left V 4 bases short and J 3 bases short, with 18 bases between. Germline V gene data show CDR1 as MNHGY and CDR2 as SAAAGT. The CDR3 totals 16 residues.

The V and J genes are TRBV28 and TRBJ1-1; 7 bases agree with TRBD1. This CDR3 comprises 13 residues. CDR1 and CDR2 from the germline V gene are MDHEN and SYDVKM. The junction had 11 bases not matched to a gene; V was cut back by 5 bases and J by 11 bases. CDR3 DNA: TGTGCCAGCAGTGGGGACAGTGCATGGGGGGCTTTCTTT. Translation gives CASSGDSAWGAFF.

The table lists this clonotype with a count of one. The J gene is TRBJ1-2, the V gene TRBV29-1; no reliable D call. The germline CDR1 and CDR2 sequences are SQVTM and ANQGSEA. The V end lost 0 bases, the J end lost 8 bases, and 10 bases lay between the germline ends. The CDR3 sequence is 12 residues long. The CDR3: CSVEEGGGGYTF. The CDR3 coding sequence is TGCAGCGTTGAAGAGGGCGGAGGAGGCTACACCTTC.

The chain links TRBV12-3 or TRBV12-4 to TRBJ1-5, with 8 positions matching TRBD1. The V gene end was trimmed by 5 bases and the J gene end by 7 bases; junction bases not matched to a gene: 4. This CDR3 has 13 residues. DNA of the CDR3: TGTGCCAGCAGTGGACAGGGCCGCCAGCCCCAGCATTTT. This sequence encodes CASSGQGRQPQHF.

The CDR3 bases are TGTGCCAGCACCAACGGGAGGACTTATGGCTACACCTTC. As protein: CASTNGRTYGYTF. The rearrangement uses TRBV2 and TRBJ1-2; D unclear. The CDR3 runs to 13 residues. V lost 7 bases and J lost 5, with 14 bases in between. Germline CDR1 and CDR2: SNHLY and FYNNEI.

This clonotype was picked up a small number of times. J is TRBJ1-4 and V is TRBV4-3; D not resolved. Trimming took 0 bases from V and 2 from J, leaving 13 bases between them. The CDR3 consists of 17 residues. Germline CDR1 is LGHNA and CDR2 is YSLEER. The CDR3 loop is CASSQDTVQMTNEKLFF. The CDR3 DNA reads as TGCGCCAGCAGCCAAGATACGGTCCAGATGACTAATGAAAAACTGTTTTTT.

This clonotype was observed a handful of times. This rearrangement joins TRBV6-6 to TRBJ1-1; tentative D call: TRBD1 (5 bases). Looked up from germline, CDR1 is MNHNY and CDR2 is SVGAGI (reference sequence). Trimming cost V 8 bases and J 1 base, with 11 bases left between them. The CDR3 has 13 amino acids. The CDR3 coding sequence is TGTGCCAGCCCCGAGGGGACGAACACTGAAGCTTTCTTT. Encoded protein: CASPEGTNTEAFF.

The chain carries TRBV6-5 and TRBJ2-5, with TRBD2 identical over 11 bases. The CDR3 is 16 residues long. Trimming cost V 6 bases and J 1 base; bases outside gene matches: 7. The germline CDR1 and CDR2 sequences are MNHEY and SVGAGI. CDR3 coding DNA: TGTGCCAGCAGCCCGGGACTAGCGGCTACCCAAGAGACCCAGTACTTC. It is translated as CASSPGLAATQETQYF.

J is TRBJ2-3 and V is TRBV9; weak D call: TRBD2 (6 bases). This CDR3 region has 18 residues. Deletions cut 7 bases from V and 4 bases from J, with 28 bases between. The germline V gene encodes CDR1 SGDLS and CDR2 YYNGEE. The CDR3 region is CASLPGDSASPPSDTQYF. CDR3 in DNA: TGTGCCAGCCTCCCGGGGGACTCCGCATCCCCACCCTCAGATACGCAGTATTTT.

In this sample, this clonotype turned up a few times. The chain combines TRBV28 with TRBJ2-7, with 9 bases fitting TRBD1. CDR1 is MDHEN, CDR2 SYDVKM, per germline. With 3 bases clipped from V and 5 bases from J, the junction kept 8 bases outside the gene matches. The CDR3 covers 15 residues. As DNA, the CDR3 is TGTGCCAGCAGTTTCCCCGGGACAGGGAGGAACGAGCAGTACTTC. It specifies CASSFPGTGRNEQYF.